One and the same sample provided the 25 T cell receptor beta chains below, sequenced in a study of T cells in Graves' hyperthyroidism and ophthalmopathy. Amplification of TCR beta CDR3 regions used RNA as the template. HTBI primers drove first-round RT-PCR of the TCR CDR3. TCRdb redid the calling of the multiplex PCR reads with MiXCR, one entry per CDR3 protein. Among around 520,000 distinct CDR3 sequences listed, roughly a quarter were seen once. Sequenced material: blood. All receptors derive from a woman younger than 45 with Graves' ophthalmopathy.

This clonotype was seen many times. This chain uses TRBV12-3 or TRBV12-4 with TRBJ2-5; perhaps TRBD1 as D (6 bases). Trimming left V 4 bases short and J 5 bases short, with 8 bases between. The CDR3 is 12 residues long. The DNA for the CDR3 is TGTGCCAGCAGTTACGACAGGGAGACCCAGTACTTC. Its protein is CASSYDRETQYF.

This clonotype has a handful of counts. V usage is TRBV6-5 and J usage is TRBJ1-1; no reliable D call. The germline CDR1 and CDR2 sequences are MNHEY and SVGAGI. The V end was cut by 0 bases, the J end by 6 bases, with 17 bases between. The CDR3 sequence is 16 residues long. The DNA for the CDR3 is TGTGCCAGCAGTTACTCGAGAAACCGGGTAGGACCTGAAGCTTTCTTT. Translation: CASSYSRNRVGPEAFF.

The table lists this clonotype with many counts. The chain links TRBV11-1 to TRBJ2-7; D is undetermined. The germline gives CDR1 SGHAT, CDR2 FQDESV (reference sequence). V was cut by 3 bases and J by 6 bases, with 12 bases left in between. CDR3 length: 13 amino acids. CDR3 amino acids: CASSFRSSPEQYF. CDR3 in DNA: TGTGCCAGCAGCTTCAGGTCGAGTCCCGAGCAGTACTTC. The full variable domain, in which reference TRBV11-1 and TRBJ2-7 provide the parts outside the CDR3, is EAEVAQSPRYKITEKSQAVAFWCDPISGHATLYWYRQILGQGPELLVQFQDESVVDDSQLPKDRFSAERLKGVDSTLKIQPAELGDSAMYLCASSFRSSPEQYFGPGTRLTVT.

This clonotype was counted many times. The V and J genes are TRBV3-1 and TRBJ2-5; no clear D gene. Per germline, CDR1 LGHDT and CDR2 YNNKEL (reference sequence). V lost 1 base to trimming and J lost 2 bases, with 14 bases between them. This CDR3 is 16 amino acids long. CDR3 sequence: CASSQGSALGQETQYF. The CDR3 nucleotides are TGTGCCAGCAGCCAAGGCTCAGCGCTGGGTCAAGAGACCCAGTACTTC.

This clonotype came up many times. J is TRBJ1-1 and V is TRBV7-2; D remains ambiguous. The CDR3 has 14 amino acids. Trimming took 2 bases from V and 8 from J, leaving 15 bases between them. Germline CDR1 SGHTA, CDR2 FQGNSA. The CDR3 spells CASSLSLKGEEAFF. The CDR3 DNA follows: TGTGCCAGCAGCTTATCGTTGAAGGGTGAAGAAGCTTTCTTT. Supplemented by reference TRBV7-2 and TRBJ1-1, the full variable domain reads GAGVSQSPSNKVTEKGKDVELRCDPISGHTALYWYRQSLGQGLEFLIYFQGNSAPDKSGLPSDRFSAERTGGSVSTLTIQRTQQEDSAVYLCASSLSLKGEEAFFGQGTRLTVV.

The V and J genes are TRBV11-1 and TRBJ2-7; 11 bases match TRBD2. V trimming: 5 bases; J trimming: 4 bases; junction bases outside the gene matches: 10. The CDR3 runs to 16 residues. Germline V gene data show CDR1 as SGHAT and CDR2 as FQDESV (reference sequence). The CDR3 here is CASSEMGGLAVYEQYF. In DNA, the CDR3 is TGTGCCAGCAGCGAAATGGGGGGACTAGCGGTATACGAGCAGTACTTC. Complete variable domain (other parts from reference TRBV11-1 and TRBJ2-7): EAEVAQSPRYKITEKSQAVAFWCDPISGHATLYWYRQILGQGPELLVQFQDESVVDDSQLPKDRFSAERLKGVDSTLKIQPAELGDSAMYLCASSEMGGLAVYEQYFGPGTRLTVT.

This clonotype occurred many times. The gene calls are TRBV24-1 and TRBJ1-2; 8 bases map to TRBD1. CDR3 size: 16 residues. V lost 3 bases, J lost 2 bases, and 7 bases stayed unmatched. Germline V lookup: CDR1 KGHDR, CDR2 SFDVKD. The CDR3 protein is CATSDGQGGKNYGYTF. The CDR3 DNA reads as TGTGCCACCAGTGATGGACAGGGAGGGAAGAACTATGGCTACACCTTC.

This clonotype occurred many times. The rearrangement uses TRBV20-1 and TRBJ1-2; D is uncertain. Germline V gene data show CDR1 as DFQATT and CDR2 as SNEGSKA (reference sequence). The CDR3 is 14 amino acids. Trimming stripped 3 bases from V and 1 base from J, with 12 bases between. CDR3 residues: CSASTPPSNYGYTF. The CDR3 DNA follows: TGCAGTGCTAGTACCCCCCCAAGTAACTATGGCTACACCTTC.

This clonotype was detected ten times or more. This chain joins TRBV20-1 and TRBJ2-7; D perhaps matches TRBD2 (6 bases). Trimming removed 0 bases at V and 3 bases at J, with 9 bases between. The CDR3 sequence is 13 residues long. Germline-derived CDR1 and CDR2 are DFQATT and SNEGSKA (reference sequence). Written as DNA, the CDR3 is TGCAGTGCTAGAGAGGTAGCGGACTACGAGCAGTACTTC. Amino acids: CSAREVADYEQYF.

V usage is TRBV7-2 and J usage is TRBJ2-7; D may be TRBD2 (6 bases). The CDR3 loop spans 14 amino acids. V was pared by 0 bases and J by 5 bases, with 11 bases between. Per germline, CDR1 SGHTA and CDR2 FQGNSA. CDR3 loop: CASSLAREYDEQYF. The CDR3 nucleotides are TGTGCCAGCAGCTTAGCGCGGGAATACGACGAGCAGTACTTC.

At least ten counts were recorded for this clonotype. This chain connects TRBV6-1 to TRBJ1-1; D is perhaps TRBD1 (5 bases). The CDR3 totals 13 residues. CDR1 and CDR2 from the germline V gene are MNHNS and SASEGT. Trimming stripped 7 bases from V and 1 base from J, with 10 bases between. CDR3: CASTTGQNTEAFF. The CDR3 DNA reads TGTGCCAGCACCACGGGGCAGAACACTGAAGCTTTCTTT.

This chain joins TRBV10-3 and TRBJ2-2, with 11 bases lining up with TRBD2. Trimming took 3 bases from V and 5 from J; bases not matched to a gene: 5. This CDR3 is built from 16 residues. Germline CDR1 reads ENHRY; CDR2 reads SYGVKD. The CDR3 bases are TGTGCCATCAGTGATATGGGACTAGCGGTTACCGGGGAGCTGTTTTTT. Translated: CAISDMGLAVTGELFF.

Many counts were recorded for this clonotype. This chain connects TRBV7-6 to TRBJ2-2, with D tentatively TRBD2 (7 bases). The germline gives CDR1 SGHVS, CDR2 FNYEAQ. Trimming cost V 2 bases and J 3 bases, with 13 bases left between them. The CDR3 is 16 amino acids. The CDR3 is CASSLRGGADTGELFF. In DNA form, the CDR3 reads TGTGCCAGCAGCTTAAGGGGGGGCGCGGACACCGGGGAGCTGTTTTTT.

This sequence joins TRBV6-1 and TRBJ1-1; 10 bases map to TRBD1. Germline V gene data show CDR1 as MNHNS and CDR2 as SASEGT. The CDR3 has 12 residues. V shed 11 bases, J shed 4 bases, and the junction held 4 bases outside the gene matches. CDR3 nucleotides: TGTGCCCACCGGGACAGGGGCACTGAAGCTTTCTTT. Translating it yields CAHRDRGTEAFF.

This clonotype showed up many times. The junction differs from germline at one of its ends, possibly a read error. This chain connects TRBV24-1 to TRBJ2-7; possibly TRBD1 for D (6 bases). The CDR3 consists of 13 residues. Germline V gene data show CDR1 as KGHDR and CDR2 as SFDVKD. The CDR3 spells CATSDLQYRERYF. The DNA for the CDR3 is TGTGCCACCAGTGATTTGCAGTACAGGGAGCGGTACTTC.

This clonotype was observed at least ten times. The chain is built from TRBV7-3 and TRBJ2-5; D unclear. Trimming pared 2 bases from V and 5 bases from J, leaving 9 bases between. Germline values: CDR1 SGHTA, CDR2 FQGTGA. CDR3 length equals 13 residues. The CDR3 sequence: CASSLQSGETQYF. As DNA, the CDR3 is TGTGCCAGCAGCTTACAATCCGGGGAGACCCAGTACTTC.

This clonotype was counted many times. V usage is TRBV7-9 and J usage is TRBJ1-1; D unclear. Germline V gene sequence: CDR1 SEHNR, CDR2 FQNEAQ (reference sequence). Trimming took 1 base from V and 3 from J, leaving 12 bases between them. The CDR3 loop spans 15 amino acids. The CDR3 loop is CASSLEEFLHTEAFF. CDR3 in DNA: TGTGCCAGCAGCTTAGAAGAGTTTTTGCACACTGAAGCTTTCTTT.

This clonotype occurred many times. The CDR3 DNA sequence: TGCGCCAGCAGCCCCGAGTACTCCTACGAGCAGTACTTC. This encodes CASSPEYSYEQYF. The V gene is TRBV4-1, the J gene TRBJ2-7; D gene ambiguous. Per the germline V gene, CDR1 is MGHRA and CDR2 is YSYEKL. Trimming stripped 4 bases from V and 0 bases from J, with 7 bases between. The CDR3 has 13 residues.

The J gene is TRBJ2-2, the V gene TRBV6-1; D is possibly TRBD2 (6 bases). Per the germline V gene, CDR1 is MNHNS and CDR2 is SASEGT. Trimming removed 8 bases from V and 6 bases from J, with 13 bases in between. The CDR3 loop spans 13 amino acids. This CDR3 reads CASLAVWAGELFF. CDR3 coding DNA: TGTGCCAGCTTAGCGGTCTGGGCCGGGGAGCTGTTTTTT.

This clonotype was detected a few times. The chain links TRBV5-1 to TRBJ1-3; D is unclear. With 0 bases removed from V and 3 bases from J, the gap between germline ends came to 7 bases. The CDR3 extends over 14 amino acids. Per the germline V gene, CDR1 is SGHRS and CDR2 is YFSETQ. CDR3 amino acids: CASSLVGFGNTIYF. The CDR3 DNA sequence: TGCGCCAGCAGCTTGGTGGGATTTGGAAACACCATATATTTT.

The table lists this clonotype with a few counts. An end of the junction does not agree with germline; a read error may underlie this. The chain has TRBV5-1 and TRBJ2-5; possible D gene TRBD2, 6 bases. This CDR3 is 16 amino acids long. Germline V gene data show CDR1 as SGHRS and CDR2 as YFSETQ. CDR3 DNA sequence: TGCGCCAGCAGCTTGAGCGGGTCCGGGACCCAAGGGACCCAGTACTTC. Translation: CASSLSGSGTQGTQYF.

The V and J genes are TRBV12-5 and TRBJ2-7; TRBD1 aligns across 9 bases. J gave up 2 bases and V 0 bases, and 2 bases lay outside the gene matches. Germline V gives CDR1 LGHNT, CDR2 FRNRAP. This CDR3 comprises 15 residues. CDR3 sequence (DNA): TGTGCTAGTGGTTTGGTAACAGGGGGCACCTACGAGCAGTACTTC. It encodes CASGLVTGGTYEQYF.

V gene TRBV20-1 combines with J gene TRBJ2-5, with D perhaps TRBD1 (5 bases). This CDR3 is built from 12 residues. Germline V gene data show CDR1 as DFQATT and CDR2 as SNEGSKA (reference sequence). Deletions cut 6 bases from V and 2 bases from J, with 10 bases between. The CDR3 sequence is CSAPDIQETQYF. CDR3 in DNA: TGCAGTGCCCCGGACATACAAGAGACCCAGTACTTC.

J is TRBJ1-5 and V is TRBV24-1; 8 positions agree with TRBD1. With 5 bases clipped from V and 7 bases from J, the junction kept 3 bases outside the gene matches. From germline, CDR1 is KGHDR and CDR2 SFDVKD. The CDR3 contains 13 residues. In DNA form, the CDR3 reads TGTGCCACCAGTGCGGACAGGGTGCAGCCCCAGCATTTT. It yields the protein CATSADRVQPQHF.

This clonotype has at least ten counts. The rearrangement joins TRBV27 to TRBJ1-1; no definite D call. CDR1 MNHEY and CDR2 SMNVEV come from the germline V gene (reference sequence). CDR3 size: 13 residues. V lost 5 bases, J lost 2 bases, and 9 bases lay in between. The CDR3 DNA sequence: TGTGCCAGCAGTATTTCGTTTAACACTGAAGCTTTCTTT. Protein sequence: CASSISFNTEAFF.